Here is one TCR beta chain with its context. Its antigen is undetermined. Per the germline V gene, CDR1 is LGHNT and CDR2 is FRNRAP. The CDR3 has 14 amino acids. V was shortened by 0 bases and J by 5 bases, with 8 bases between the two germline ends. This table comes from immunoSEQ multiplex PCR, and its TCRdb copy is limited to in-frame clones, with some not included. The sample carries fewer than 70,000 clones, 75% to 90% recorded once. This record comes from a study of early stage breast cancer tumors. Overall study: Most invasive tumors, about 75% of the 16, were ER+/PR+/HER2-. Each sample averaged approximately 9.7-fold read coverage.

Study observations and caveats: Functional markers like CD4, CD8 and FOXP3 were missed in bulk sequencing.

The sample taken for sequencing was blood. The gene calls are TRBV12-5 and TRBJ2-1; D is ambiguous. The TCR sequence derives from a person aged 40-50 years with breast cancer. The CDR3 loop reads CASGLVNSHNEQFF. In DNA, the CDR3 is TGTGCTAGTGGTTTGGTAAACAGTCACAATGAGCAGTTCTTC.